This T cell receptor beta chain stems from a study of cytomegalovirus exposure and HLA in healthy donors. As concerns this clone: Its specificity is not known.

The CDR3 runs to 11 residues. V was clipped by 10 bases and J by 7 bases, with 11 bases between them. Germline CDR1 reads SNHLY; CDR2 reads FYNNEI. Notes on the study in general: Within an earlier analysis, most TCR beta V segments proved productive either about 87% or about 30% of the time.

With 60 Vbeta and 13 Jbeta primers, the PCR was carried out. TCRdb's copy holds only in-frame clones and misses some; the assay was immunoSEQ multiplex PCR. The sample shows about 140,000 clones, 73% of them seen only once. The sequenced material came from PBMCs. The gene calls are TRBV2 and TRBJ2-1; no definite D call. The receptor was derived from a human donor in good health. The chain's CDR3 is CATSSMNEQFF. DNA of the CDR3: TGTGCCACCTCTAGTATGAATGAGCAGTTCTTC.